This T cell receptor beta chain was recorded in a study of response to subunit inactivated influenza vaccine (dated by TCRdb to 2017 to 2018). Notes on the research overall: Deep quantitative profiling of the T cell receptor repertoire was used in the study to follow responses to a trivalent subunit inactivated influenza vaccine.

Libraries were prepared through RT-PCR. Sequenced using an Illumina HiSeq 2500. TCRdb itself trimmed the public reads at Q25 with fastp, ran MiXCR and retained productive beta chains. Each entry is one CDR3 protein sequence, shown with its most common DNA and genes. A total of about 700,000 distinct CDR3 sequences appear in this sample, approximately 14% of them only once. Together, the top ten hold more than 9% of the sample. This clonotype has a handful of counts. Its antigen is currently not known. No much larger clone is present one base from it, and per-base qualities are unavailable. From the cysteine through the phenylalanine, the CDR3 covers 11 amino acids. Only the CDR3 portion is preserved as DNA: 33 bases, with reading frame beginning at the first base. Between the V and J ends, shortened by 10 bases and 5 bases respectively, the junction contains 11 bases. From a lookup of the germline V gene, CDR1 and CDR2 are ENHRY and SYGVKD.

General conclusions and limits of the study: It was suggested by the authors that each seasonal influenza vaccination may recruit only a limited number of new T cells.

The input for sequencing was PBMCs from blood, taken less than 13 days after vaccination. The chain joins TRBV10-3 to TRBJ1-2; the D gene lacks a confident call. The TCR was taken from a man over 45 who received an inactivated influenza vaccine. Donor details come from another sample of the same person, matched by shared clones. The CDR3 loop reads CATLGGYGYTF. The bases are TGTGCCACCTTGGGCGGGTATGGCTACACCTTC.